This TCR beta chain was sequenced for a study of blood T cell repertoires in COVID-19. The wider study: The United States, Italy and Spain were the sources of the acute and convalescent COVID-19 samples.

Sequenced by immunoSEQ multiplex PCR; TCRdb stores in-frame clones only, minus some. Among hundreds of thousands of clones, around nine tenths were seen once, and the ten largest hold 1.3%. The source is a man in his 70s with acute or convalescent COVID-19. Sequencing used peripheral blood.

The CDR3, as DNA: TGTGCCAGCAGTTCGCCGGGACTAGCGGGATACAATGAGCAGTACTTC. It specifies CASSSPGLAGYNEQYF. The J gene is TRBJ2-7, the V gene TRBV28; TRBD2 matches 13 bases. The trim removed 4 bases at V and 7 bases at J, leaving 10 bases unmatched. The germline CDR1 and CDR2 sequences are MDHEN and SYDVKM. The CDR3 is 16 residues long.